This record covers a single TCR beta chain. Antigen specificity is unknown. These data belong to a study of post-analysis software for immune sequencing data. Study in general: Both relapsing-remitting and secondary progressive multiple sclerosis featured among the disease courses, as did progressive-relapsing multiple sclerosis.

Study results and caveats: Diversity measured as normalized Chao1 was significantly lower in multiple sclerosis patients than in controls. Same-batch preparations were strongly co-clustered by F measure. Controls had lower frequencies than patients of a few TRBV segments, which included TRBV5-6, TRBV5-1 and TRBV20-1.

Unique molecular identifiers were built into the TCR beta cDNA libraries. From roughly 1 to 10 million T cells, 500,000 or so cDNA molecules were obtained. Via MiXCR, TCRdb re-called the PCR reads, giving one row per CDR3 protein. The data contain fewer than 850,000 distinct CDR3 sequences, just under 30% of them singletons. The CDR3 is 14 residues long. CDR1 MGHRA and CDR2 YSYEKL come from the germline V gene. Trimming took off 0 bases at V and 2 bases at J, with 7 bases between the two ends. Sample: blood. The genes are TRBV4-1 and TRBJ1-1; no clear D gene. This TCR came from a girl aged 10 to 17 with multiple sclerosis. The CDR3 here is CASSQEYRNTEAFF. The CDR3 bases are TGCGCCAGCAGCCAAGAGTACAGAAACACTGAAGCTTTCTTT.